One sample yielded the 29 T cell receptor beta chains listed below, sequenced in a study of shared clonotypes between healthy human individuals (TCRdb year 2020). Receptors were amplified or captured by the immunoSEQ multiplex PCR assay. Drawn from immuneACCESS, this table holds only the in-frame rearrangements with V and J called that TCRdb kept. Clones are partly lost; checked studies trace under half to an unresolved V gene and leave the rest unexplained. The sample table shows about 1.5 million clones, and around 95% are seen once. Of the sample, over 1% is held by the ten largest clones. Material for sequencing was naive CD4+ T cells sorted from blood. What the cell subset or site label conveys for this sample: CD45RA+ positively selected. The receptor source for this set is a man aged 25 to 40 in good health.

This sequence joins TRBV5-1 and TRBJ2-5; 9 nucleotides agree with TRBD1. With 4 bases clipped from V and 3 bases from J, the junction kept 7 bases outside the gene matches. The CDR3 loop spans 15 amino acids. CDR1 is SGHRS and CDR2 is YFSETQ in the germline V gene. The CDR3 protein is CASSTLTGGEETQYF. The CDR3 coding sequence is TGCGCCAGCAGCACACTAACAGGGGGCGAAGAGACCCAGTACTTC.

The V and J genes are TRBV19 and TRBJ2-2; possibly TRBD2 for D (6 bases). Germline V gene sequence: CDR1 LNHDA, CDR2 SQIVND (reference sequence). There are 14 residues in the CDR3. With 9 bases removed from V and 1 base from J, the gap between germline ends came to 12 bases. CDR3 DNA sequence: TGTGCCAGCGGACTATGGGAGAACACCGGGGAGCTGTTTTTT. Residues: CASGLWENTGELFF.

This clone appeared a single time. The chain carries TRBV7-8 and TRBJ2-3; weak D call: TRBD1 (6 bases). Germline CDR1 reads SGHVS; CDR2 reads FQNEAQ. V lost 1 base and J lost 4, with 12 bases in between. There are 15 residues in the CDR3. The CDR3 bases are TGTGCCAGCAGCTTAGACAGGGTGGTGGCAGATACGCAGTATTTT. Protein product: CASSLDRVVADTQYF.

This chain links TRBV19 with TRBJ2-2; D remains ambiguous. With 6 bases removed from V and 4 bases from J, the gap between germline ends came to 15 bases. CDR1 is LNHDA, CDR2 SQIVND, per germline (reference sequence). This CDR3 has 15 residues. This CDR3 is CASRSVGLGTGELFF. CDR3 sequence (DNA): TGTGCCAGTAGGTCCGTTGGGCTTGGCACCGGGGAGCTGTTTTTT.

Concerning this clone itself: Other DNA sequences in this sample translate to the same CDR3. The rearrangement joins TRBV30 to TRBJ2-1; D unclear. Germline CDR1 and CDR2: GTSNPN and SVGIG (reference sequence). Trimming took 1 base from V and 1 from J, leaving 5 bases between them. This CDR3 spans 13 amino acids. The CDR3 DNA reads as TGTGCCTGGAGTGGTAGTTCCTACAATGAGCAGTTCTTC. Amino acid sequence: CAWSGSSYNEQFF.

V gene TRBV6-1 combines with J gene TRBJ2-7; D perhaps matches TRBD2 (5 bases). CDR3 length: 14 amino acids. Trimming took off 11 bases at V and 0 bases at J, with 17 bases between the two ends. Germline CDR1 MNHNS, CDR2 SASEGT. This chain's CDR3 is CAGERGMGSYEQYF. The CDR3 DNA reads TGTGCCGGCGAGCGAGGGATGGGCTCCTACGAGCAGTACTTC.

In nucleotides, the CDR3 is TGTGCCAGCAGTTCTCCGGGACAACCAAACTATGGCTACACCTTC. It codes for CASSSPGQPNYGYTF. The V and J genes are TRBV28 and TRBJ1-2, with D possibly being TRBD1 (6 bases). The length of the CDR3 is 15 residues. The V end lost 4 bases, the J end lost 2 bases, and 14 bases lay between the germline ends. CDR1 is MDHEN and CDR2 is SYDVKM in the germline V gene.

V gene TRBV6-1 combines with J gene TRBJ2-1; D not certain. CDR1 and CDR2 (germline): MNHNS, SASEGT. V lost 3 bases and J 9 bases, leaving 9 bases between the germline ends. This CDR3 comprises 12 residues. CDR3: CASSEVLSEQFF. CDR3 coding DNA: TGTGCCAGCAGTGAGGTATTGAGTGAGCAGTTCTTC.

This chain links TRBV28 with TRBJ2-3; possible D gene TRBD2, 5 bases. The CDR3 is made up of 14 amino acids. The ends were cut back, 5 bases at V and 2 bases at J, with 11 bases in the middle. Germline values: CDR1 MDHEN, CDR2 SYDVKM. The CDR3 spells CASSTSGYTDTQYF. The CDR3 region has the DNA TGTGCCAGCAGTACGAGCGGATACACAGATACGCAGTATTTT.

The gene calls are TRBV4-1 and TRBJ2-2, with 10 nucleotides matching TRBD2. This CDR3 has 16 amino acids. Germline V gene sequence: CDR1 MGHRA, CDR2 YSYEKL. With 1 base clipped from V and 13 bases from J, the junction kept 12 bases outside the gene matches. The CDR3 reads CASSQGGTSEVVGLFF. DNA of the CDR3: TGCGCCAGCAGCCAAGGCGGGACTAGCGAGGTAGTTGGGCTGTTTTTT.

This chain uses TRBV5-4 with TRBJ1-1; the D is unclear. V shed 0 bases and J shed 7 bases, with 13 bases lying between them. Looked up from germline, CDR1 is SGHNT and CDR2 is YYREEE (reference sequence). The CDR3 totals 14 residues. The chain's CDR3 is CASSLAGREDEAFF. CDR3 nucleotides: TGTGCCAGCAGCTTGGCCGGGCGGGAAGATGAAGCTTTCTTT. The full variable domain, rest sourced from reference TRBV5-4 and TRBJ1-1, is ETGVTQSPTHLIKTRGQQVTLRCSSQSGHNTVSWYQQALGQGPQFIFQYYREEENGRGNFPPRFSGLQFPNYSSELNVNALELDDSALYLCASSLAGREDEAFFGQGTRLTVV.

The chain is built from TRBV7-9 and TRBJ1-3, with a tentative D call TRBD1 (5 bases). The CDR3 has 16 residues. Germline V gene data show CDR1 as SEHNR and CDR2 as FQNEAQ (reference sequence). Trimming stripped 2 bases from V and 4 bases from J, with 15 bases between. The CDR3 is CASSLSTGILGNTIYF. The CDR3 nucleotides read TGTGCCAGCAGCTTATCTACAGGCATATTAGGAAACACCATATATTTT.

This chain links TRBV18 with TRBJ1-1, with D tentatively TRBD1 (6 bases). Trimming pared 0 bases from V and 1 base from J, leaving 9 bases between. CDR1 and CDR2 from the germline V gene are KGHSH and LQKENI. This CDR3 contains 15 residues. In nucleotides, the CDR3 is TGTGCCAGCTCACCACCTGGACAGTGGAACACTGAAGCTTTCTTT. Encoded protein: CASSPPGQWNTEAFF.

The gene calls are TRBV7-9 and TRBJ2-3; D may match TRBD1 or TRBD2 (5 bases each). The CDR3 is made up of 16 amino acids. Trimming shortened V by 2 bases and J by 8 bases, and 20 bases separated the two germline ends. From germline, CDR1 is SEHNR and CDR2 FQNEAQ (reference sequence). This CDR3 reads CASSLFTTDGAGTQYF. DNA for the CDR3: TGTGCCAGCAGCTTATTCACGACAGACGGGGCGGGTACGCAGTATTTT. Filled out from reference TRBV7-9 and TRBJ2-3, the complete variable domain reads DTGVSQNPRHKITKRGQNVTFRCDPISEHNRLYWYRQTLGQGPEFLTYFQNEAQLEKSRLLSDRFSAERPKGSFSTLEIQRTEQGDSAMYLCASSLFTTDGAGTQYFGPGTRLTVL.

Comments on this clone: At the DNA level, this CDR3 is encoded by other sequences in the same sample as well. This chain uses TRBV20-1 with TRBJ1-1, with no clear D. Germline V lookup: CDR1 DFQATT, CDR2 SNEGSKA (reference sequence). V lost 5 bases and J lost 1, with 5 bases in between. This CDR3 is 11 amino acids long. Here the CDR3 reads CSAAGNTEAFF. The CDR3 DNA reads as TGCAGTGCTGCAGGGAACACTGAAGCTTTCTTT.

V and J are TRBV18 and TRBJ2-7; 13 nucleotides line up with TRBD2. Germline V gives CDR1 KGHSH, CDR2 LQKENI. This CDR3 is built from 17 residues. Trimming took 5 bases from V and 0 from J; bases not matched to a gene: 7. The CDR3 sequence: CASSTGTSGILSYEQYF. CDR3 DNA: TGTGCCAGCTCAACTGGGACTAGCGGGATTCTCTCCTACGAGCAGTACTTC.

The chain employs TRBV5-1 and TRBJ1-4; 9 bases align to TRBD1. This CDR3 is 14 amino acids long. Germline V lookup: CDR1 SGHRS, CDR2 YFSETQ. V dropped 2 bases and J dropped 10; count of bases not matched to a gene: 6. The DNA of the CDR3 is TGCGCCAGCAGCTTACAGGGGGCGGAAGGAAAACTGTTTTTT. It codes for CASSLQGAEGKLFF.

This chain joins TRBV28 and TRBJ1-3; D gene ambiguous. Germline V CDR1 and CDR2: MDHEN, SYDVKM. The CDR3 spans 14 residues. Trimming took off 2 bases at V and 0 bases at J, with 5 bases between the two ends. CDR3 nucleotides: TGTGCCAGCAGTTTAGGGAACTCTGGAAACACCATATATTTT. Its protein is CASSLGNSGNTIYF.

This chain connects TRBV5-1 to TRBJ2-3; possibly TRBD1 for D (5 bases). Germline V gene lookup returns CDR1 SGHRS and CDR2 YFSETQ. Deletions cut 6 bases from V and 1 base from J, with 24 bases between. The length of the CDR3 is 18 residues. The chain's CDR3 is CASTSMGQTFSGTDTQYF. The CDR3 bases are TGCGCCAGCACCTCAATGGGGCAAACTTTCTCTGGCACAGATACGCAGTATTTT.

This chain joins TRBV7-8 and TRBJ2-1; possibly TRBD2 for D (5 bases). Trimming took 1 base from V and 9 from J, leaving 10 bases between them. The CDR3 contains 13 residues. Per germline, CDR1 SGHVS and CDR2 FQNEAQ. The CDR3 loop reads CASSLEAAGEQFF. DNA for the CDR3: TGTGCCAGCAGCTTAGAAGCGGCTGGTGAGCAGTTCTTC.

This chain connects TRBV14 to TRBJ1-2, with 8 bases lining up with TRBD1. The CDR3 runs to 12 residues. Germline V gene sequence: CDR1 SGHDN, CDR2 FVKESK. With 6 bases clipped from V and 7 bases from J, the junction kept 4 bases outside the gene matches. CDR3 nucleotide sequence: TGTGCCAGCAGTTCGGACAGGGTTGGCTACACCTTC. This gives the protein CASSSDRVGYTF.

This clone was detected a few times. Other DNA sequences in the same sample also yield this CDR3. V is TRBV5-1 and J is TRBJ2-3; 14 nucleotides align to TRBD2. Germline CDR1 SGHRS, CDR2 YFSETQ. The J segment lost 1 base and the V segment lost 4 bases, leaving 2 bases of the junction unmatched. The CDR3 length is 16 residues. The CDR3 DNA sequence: TGCGCCAGCAGCCCGGGACTAGCGGGAGGCACAGATACGCAGTATTTT. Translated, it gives CASSPGLAGGTDTQYF.

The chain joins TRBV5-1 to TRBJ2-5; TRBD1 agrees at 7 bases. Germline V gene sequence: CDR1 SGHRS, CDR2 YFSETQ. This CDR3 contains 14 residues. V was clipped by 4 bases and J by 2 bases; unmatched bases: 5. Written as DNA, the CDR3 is TGCGCCAGCAGCAACACAGGGGCGCAAGAGACCCAGTACTTC. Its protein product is CASSNTGAQETQYF.

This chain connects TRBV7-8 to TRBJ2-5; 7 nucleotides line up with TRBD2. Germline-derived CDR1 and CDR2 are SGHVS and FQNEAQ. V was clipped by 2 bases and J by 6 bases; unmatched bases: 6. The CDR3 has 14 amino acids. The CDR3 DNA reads TGTGCCAGCAGCTTATCATTAGCGGGCCAGACCCAGTACTTC. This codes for CASSLSLAGQTQYF.

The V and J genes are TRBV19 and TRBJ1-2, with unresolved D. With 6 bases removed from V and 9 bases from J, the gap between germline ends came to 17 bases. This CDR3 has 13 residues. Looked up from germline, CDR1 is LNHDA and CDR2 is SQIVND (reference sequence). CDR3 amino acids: CASSPQSPRSYTF. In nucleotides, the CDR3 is TGTGCCAGTAGCCCCCAGAGTCCGAGAAGCTACACCTTC.

CDR3 coding DNA: TGTGCCAGCAGCTTAGGAGCGAGGGACAGTAAAAATCAGCCCCAGCATTTT. It specifies CASSLGARDSKNQPQHF. The rearrangement links TRBV11-2 to TRBJ1-5; 7 nucleotides match TRBD1. This CDR3 contains 17 residues. CDR1 is SGHAT, CDR2 FQNNGV, per germline. V lost 1 base to trimming and J lost 4 bases; unmatched junction nucleotides: 10. The full variable domain, its missing parts supplied by reference TRBV11-2 and TRBJ1-5, is EAGVAQSPRYKIIEKRQSVAFWCNPISGHATLYWYQQILGQGPKLLIQFQNNGVVDDSQLPKDRFSAERLKGVDSTLKIQPAKLEDSAVYLCASSLGARDSKNQPQHFGDGTRLSIL.

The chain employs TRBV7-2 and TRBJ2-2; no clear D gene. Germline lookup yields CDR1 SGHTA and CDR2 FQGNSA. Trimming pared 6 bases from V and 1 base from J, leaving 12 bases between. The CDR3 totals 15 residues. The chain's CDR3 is CASSPDTQNTGELFF. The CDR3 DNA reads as TGTGCCAGCAGTCCAGACACCCAGAACACCGGGGAGCTGTTTTTT.

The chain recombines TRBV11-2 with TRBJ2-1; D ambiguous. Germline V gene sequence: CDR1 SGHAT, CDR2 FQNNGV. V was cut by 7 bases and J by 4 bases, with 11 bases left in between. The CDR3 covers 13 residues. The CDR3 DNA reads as TGTGCCAGCAAGGTTGGCACATACAATGAGCAGTTCTTC. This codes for CASKVGTYNEQFF.

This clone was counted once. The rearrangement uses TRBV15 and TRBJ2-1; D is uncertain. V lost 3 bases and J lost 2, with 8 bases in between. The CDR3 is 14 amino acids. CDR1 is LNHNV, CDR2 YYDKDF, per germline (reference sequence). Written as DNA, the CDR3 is TGTGCCACCAGCAGGGCTGGGACCTACAATGAGCAGTTCTTC. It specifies CATSRAGTYNEQFF.